This T cell receptor (beta chain) came from a study of regulatory T cells in long-lasting Graves disease. The V and J ends lost 2 bases and 7 bases, in that order; junction bases with no gene match: 10. Germline V gene sequence: CDR1 SGHAT, CDR2 FQDESV (reference sequence). This CDR3 spans 15 amino acids. The authors built TCR beta libraries using iRepertoire HTBI primers and Arm-PCR of CDR3 regions. TCRdb recomputed calls from the multiplex PCR reads with MiXCR, one row per CDR3 protein. This table has about 420,000 distinct CDR3 sequences, less than 20% appearing once. As to time point: newly diagnosed GD, antithyroid drugs for less than 3 months. PBMC RNA served as the TCR library source. American Thyroid Association guidelines served as the basis for diagnosing Graves' disease. Each patient gave approximately 8.8 milliliters of EDTA-anticoagulated peripheral blood. This sample also belongs to another study, concerning T cells in Graves' hyperthyroidism and ophthalmopathy. That paper notes: Across 18 months, stable Graves' hyperthyroidism was marked by no progression to ophthalmopathy.

The chain employs TRBV11-1 and TRBJ2-7; TRBD1 agrees at 8 bases. The TCR sequence derives from a woman aged 18-29 years with Graves disease. The sample was peripheral blood mononuclear cells (PBMCs), taken at new diagnosis, from a patient treated with antithyroid drugs. Written as DNA, the CDR3 is TGTGCCAGCAGCTTATCTGCCGGGACAGGCTCAGAGCAGTACTTC. Protein sequence: CASSLSAGTGSEQYF.